This T cell receptor (beta chain) came from a study of blood T cell repertoires in COVID-19. Assay used: immunoSEQ multiplex PCR; TCRdb lists only in-frame clones, some missing. There are roughly 330,000 clones in the sample; about 89% occur only once, and roughly 5.2% lies in the top ten. With respect to this clone: The sample contains more than one DNA sequence encoding this CDR3.

This CDR3 contains 14 residues. Trimming took 4 bases from V and 1 from J, leaving 10 bases between them. The germline gives CDR1 LGHDT, CDR2 YNNKEL (reference sequence). The sequence was obtained from a woman aged 30 to 39 who had recovered from COVID-19. The chain couples TRBV3-1 (or the pseudogene TRBV3-2) to TRBJ1-1; the D gene is possibly TRBD1 (5 bases). The specimen was PBMCs or T cells enriched from blood (not recorded which). The CDR3 loop is CASSLVDRNTEAFF. CDR3 sequence (DNA): TGTGCCAGCAGCCTCGTAGACAGGAACACTGAAGCTTTCTTT.